This T cell receptor (beta chain) was captured in a study of blood T cell repertoires in COVID-19. Study-level information: Acute-phase and convalescent COVID-19 samples originated in the United States, Italy and Spain. Sample material is recorded as cDNA or gDNA derived from T cells, B-cell-depleted T cells, or PBMCs.

Study processing details: Using reference gene primer amplification, nucleated cell counts were estimated. Profiling relied on immunoSEQ multiplex PCR, and the TCRdb table lists in-frame clones only, not all of them. V, J and clone size were drawn from that table, and D and trimming were deduced from the DNA. The sample includes about 160,000 clones, 82% of them seen just once. This clone was recorded a few times. V trimming: 7 bases; J trimming: 8 bases; junction bases outside the gene matches: 10. The CDR3 spans 13 residues. Germline CDR1 reads MNHEY; CDR2 reads SVGAGI. This receptor was taken from a woman older than 75 with active or convalescent COVID-19. The chain joins TRBV6-5 to TRBJ1-2; 7 bases line up with TRBD1. Sequenced input: peripheral blood. The CDR3 DNA sequence: TGTGCCAGCACCGACACAGGGGTCCGAGGCTACACCTTC. Protein product: CASTDTGVRGYTF.